Listed below are T cell receptor beta chains from one sample, sequenced in a study of shared clonotypes between healthy human individuals. Assay: immunoSEQ multiplex PCR; the TCRdb copy retains only in-frame clones and omits some. Of 2 million to 2.5 million clones listed, 92% were seen once; the top ten hold approximately 0.41%. What was sequenced was naive CD4+ T cells from PBMCs. Every receptor here comes from a young man in good health. Some clones in this sample may be carry-over from other donors' samples. The CDR3 runs from the conserved cysteine through the conserved F or W. The D gene is left open where the match is weak. Size is omitted from some rows. Given values are once, few, many or a class for expanded clones.

clone_size,j_call,v_call,d_call,cdr3_aa,cdr3_nt
.,TRBJ2-1,TRBV29-1,TRBD2,CSVGGTSGREGPWFF,TGCAGCGTTGGGGGGACTAGCGGGAGGGAAGGTCCTTGGTTCTTC
.,TRBJ1-5,TRBV28,.,CASSLRSGAGQPQHF,TGTGCCAGCAGTTTGAGGTCGGGGGCGGGCCAGCCCCAGCATTTT
.,TRBJ1-2,TRBV9,TRBD1,CASSAGQGGNYGYTF,TGTGCCAGCAGCGCAGGACAGGGAGGGAACTATGGCTACACCTTC
.,TRBJ2-3,TRBV4-2,TRBD2,CASSPGLALTDTQYF,TGTGCCAGCAGCCCGGGACTAGCGTTGACTGATACGCAGTATTTT
.,TRBJ1-5,TRBV30,.,CAWSQTQQGSFNQPQHF,TGTGCCTGGAGTCAGACCCAGCAGGGGAGTTTCAATCAGCCCCAGCATTTT
.,TRBJ1-2,TRBV19,.,CASSGRNYGYTF,TGTGCCAGTTCCGGGAGGAACTATGGCTACACCTTC
.,TRBJ1-4,TRBV5-1,TRBD1,CASSSHRGSEKLFF,TGCGCCAGCAGCTCCCACAGGGGGAGTGAAAAACTGTTTTTT
once,TRBJ2-1,TRBV7-3,TRBD2,CASSSRGSGTGEQFF,TGTGCCAGCAGCTCCCGCGGTAGCGGGACGGGTGAGCAGTTCTTC
.,TRBJ2-1,TRBV27,TRBD2,CASKTREGAGYNEQFF,TGTGCCAGCAAGACGAGGGAGGGAGCGGGTTACAATGAGCAGTTCTTC
.,TRBJ2-1,TRBV7-2,.,CASSPSVGSSYNEQFF,TGTGCCAGCAGCCCGTCGGTGGGATCTTCCTACAATGAGCAGTTCTTC
.,TRBJ2-5,TRBV6-4,.,CASRWGVRETQYF,TGTGCCAGCAGGTGGGGGGTCCGGGAGACCCAGTACTTC
.,TRBJ2-3,TRBV15,.,CATSRVWKADTQYF,TGTGCCACCAGCAGAGTTTGGAAAGCAGATACGCAGTATTTT
.,TRBJ2-2,TRBV6-5,.,CASSLTGPGELFF,TGTGCCAGCAGTTTGACGGGGCCCGGGGAGCTGTTTTTT
.,TRBJ2-2,TRBV18,TRBD1,CASSDRVTGELFF,TGTGCCAGCTCGGACAGGGTCACCGGGGAGCTGTTTTTT
.,TRBJ2-7,TRBV5-6,.,CASSLYSPMYEQYF,TGTGCCAGCAGCTTATACTCACCGATGTACGAGCAGTACTTC
once,TRBJ1-3,TRBV11-1,.,CASSSEENRAIYF,TGTGCCAGCAGCTCGGAGGAAAACCGGGCCATATATTTT
.,TRBJ2-1,TRBV5-1,.,CASSLGPYNEQFF,TGCGCCAGCAGCTTGGGGCCGTACAATGAGCAGTTCTTC
.,TRBJ1-3,TRBV6-5,.,CASSYRGEGNTIYF,TGTGCCAGCAGTTACAGAGGGGAGGGAAACACCATATATTTT